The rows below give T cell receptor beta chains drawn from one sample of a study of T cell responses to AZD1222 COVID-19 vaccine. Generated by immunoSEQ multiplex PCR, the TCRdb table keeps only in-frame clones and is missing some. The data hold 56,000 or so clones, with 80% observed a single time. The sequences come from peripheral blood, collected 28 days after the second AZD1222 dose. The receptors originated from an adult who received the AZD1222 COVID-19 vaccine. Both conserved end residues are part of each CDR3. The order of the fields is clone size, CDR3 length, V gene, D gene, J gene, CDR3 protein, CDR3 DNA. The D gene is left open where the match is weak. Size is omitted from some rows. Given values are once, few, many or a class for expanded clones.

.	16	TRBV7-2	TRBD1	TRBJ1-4	CASSSRRGTGDEKLFF	TGTGCCAGCAGCTCCCGGCGGGGGACAGGGGACGAAAAACTGTTTTTT
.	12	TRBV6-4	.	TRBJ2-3	CASSDGPNTQYF	TGTGCCAGCAGTGATGGGCCAAACACGCAGTATTTT
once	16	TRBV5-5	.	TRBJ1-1	CASSLAGRGDWTEAFF	TGTGCCAGCAGCTTGGCCGGTCGGGGGGATTGGACTGAAGCTTTCTTT
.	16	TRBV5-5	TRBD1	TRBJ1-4	CASSAGPGTGNEKLFF	TGTGCCAGCAGCGCGGGTCCCGGGACAGGGAATGAAAAACTGTTTTTT
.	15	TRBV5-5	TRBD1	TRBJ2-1	CASSFSRQGYNEQFF	TGTGCCAGCAGCTTTTCTCGACAGGGTTACAATGAGCAGTTCTTC
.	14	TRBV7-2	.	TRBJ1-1	CASSLARTNTEAFF	TGTGCCAGCAGCTTAGCCAGGACGAACACTGAAGCTTTCTTT
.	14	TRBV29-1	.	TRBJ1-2	CSVEANTWHYGYTF	TGCAGCGTTGAAGCTAATACATGGCACTATGGCTACACCTTC
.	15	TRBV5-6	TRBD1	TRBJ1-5	CASNEDRDSNQPQHF	TGTGCCAGCAACGAGGACAGGGATAGCAATCAGCCCCAGCATTTT
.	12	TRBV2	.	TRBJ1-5	CASRGSNQPQHF	TGTGCCAGCAGAGGCAGCAATCAGCCCCAGCATTTT
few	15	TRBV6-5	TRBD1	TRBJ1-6	CASSRQGAGNSPLHF	TGTGCCAGCAGTCGACAGGGAGCGGGGAATTCACCCCTCCACTTT
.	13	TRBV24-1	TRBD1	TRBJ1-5	CATSDYRGQPQHF	TGTGCCACCAGTGACTACAGGGGCCAGCCCCAGCATTTT
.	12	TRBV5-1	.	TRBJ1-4	CASSPVGEKLFF	TGCGCCAGCAGCCCCGTCGGTGAAAAACTGTTTTTT
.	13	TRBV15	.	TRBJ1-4	CATSRAPNEKLFF	TGTGCCACCAGCAGGGCCCCTAATGAAAAACTGTTTTTT
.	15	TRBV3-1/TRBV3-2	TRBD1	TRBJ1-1	CASSPGQGFNTEAFF	TGTGCCAGCAGCCCGGGACAGGGGTTTAACACTGAAGCTTTCTTT
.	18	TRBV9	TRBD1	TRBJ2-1	CASSVSLQGAGSYNEQFF	TGTGCCAGCAGCGTCTCCTTGCAGGGGGCAGGGTCCTACAATGAGCAGTTCTTC
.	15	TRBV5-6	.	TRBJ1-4	CASSLVGMANEKLFF	TGTGCCAGCAGCTTGGTGGGGATGGCTAATGAAAAACTGTTTTTT
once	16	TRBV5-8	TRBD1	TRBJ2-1	CASSLFQGAAYNEQFF	TGTGCCAGCAGCTTGTTTCAGGGGGCTGCCTACAATGAGCAGTTCTTC
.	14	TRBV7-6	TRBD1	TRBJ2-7	CASSPRQGLGEQYF	TGTGCCAGCAGCCCACGACAGGGATTAGGAGAGCAGTACTTC
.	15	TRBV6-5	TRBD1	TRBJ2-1	CATHGWDRDHNEQFF	TGTGCCACCCACGGGTGGGACAGGGATCACAATGAGCAGTTCTTC
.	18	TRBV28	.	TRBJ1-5	CASRPPWRGIGLYQPQHF	TGTGCCAGCAGACCTCCGTGGAGGGGCATAGGATTGTATCAGCCCCAGCATTTT
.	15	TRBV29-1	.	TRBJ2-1	CSVDKPGSNYNEQFF	TGCAGCGTCGACAAACCGGGATCCAACTACAATGAGCAGTTCTTC
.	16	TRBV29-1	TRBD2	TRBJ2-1	CSVEGFGTRVYNEQFF	TGCAGCGTTGAAGGGTTTGGGACTAGGGTTTACAATGAGCAGTTCTTC
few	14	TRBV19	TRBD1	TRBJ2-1	CASTPGQYYNEQFF	TGTGCCAGTACGCCGGGACAGTACTACAATGAGCAGTTCTTC
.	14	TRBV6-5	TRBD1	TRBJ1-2	CASSYSRRGQGYTF	TGTGCCAGCAGTTACTCGAGGAGGGGGCAAGGCTACACCTTC
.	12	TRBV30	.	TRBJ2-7	CAWSQGYGEQYF	TGTGCCTGGAGCCAGGGTTATGGCGAGCAGTACTTC
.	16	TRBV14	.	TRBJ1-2	CASSQLGATPGGGYTF	TGTGCCAGCAGCCAATTAGGGGCCACCCCGGGGGGTGGCTACACCTTC
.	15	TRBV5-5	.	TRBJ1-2	CASSEGWGINYGYTF	TGTGCCAGCAGCGAGGGGTGGGGGATTAACTATGGCTACACCTTC
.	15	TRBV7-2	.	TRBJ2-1	CASSKKSGSYNEQFF	TGTGCCAGCAGCAAGAAAAGTGGGTCCTACAATGAGCAGTTCTTC
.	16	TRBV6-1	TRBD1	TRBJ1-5	CASSERDRVSNQPQHF	TGTGCCAGCAGTGAAAGGGACAGGGTCTCCAATCAGCCCCAGCATTTT
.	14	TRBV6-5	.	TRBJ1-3	CASSMVLSGNTIYF	TGTGCCAGCAGCATGGTACTCTCTGGAAACACCATATATTTT
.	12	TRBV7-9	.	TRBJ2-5	CASSLVSETQYF	TGTGCCAGCAGCTTAGTGTCAGAGACCCAGTACTTC
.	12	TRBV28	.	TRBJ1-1	CASRSLETEAFF	TGTGCCAGCAGATCTCTGGAGACTGAAGCTTTCTTT
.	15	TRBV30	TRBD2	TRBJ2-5	CACGGTSGVQETQYF	TGTGCCTGCGGGGGGACTAGCGGGGTCCAAGAGACCCAGTACTTC
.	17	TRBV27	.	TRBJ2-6	CASSLYRISSGANVLTF	TGTGCCAGCAGTTTATACAGAATTAGCTCTGGGGCCAACGTCCTGACTTTC
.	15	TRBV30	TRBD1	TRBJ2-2	CAWRLGQGSTGELFF	TGTGCCTGGAGGCTCGGACAGGGGAGTACCGGGGAGCTGTTTTTT
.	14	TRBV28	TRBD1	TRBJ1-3	CASSTTGGGNTIYF	TGTGCCAGCAGTACGACAGGGGGCGGAAACACCATATATTTT
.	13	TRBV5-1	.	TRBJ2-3	CASSLSGTDTQYF	TGCGCCAGCAGCTTGTCAGGCACAGATACGCAGTATTTT
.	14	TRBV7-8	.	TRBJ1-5	CASSLGQGNQPQHF	TGTGCCAGCAGCTTAGGTCAAGGGAATCAGCCCCAGCATTTT
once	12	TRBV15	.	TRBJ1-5	CATSRDLTPQHF	TGTGCCACCAGCAGAGATCTAACTCCCCAGCATTTT
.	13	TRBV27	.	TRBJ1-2	CASRDTANYGYTF	TGTGCCAGCAGGGACACCGCTAACTATGGCTACACCTTC
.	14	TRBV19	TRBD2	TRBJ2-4	CASSISGARNIQYF	TGTGCCAGTAGTATTAGCGGGGCAAGGAACATTCAGTACTTC
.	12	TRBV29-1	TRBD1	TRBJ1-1	CSGGDRDTEAFF	TGCAGCGGAGGGGACAGGGACACTGAAGCTTTCTTT
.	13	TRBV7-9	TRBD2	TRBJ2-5	CATSSGGLETQYF	TGTGCCACTTCCTCGGGGGGATTGGAGACCCAGTACTTC
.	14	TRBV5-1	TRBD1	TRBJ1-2	CASSLGDRNYGYTF	TGCGCCAGCAGCTTGGGGGACAGGAACTATGGCTACACCTTC
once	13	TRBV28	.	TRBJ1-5	CASRAPSNQPQHF	TGTGCCAGCAGGGCCCCTAGCAATCAGCCCCAGCATTTT